The source of this TCR beta chain is a study of cytomegalovirus exposure and HLA in healthy donors. A multiplex PCR was run with 60 Vbeta primers and 13 Jbeta primers. Per the original methods: In a later analysis, of around 85 million unique beta chains, about 11 million appeared in at least two donors. Profiled with immunoSEQ multiplex PCR; TCRdb holds only in-frame clones, not every one. From that table come the V and J calls and clone size; the DNA was used to work out D and trimming. The sample has tens of thousands of clones, 9.5% to 13% seen once. There are many counts of this clone. Germline CDR1 reads MNHEY; CDR2 reads SVGAGI. Trimming took off 2 bases at V and 4 bases at J, with 7 bases between the two ends. The CDR3 has 13 amino acids. Though probably carrying unrecorded immune exposures, donors were nominally healthy at sampling.

The clonotype originates from a man between 60 and 70 years old in good health and CMV-seropositive. The genes are TRBV6-5 and TRBJ2-3; D is uncertain. Sequencing was performed on PBMCs. The CDR3 reads CASSYRSSDTQYF. The CDR3 DNA is TGTGCCAGCAGTTACCGGAGCTCAGATACGCAGTATTTT.